The rows below give T cell receptor beta chains drawn from one sample of a study of vaccination and CD4 T cells after COVID-19. These receptors lack a known antigen. TCRdb re-derived calls from the PCR reads in MiXCR, one entry per CDR3 protein. The sample holds approximately 12,000 distinct CDR3 sequences; 40% to 60% are singletons and the top ten take more than 14%. The sequenced sample consisted of CD4+ T cells from blood, cultured in vitro. The receptors shown here come from a human donor who had recovered from COVID-19. CDR3s include the opening cysteine and the closing phenylalanine or tryptophan. The D gene is left open where the match is weak. Clone size is stated in some rows and not others, as once, few, many or a class when expanded.

. | TRBJ2-1 | . | TRBV19 | 13 | TGTGCCAGTACCCAGTGGGGCTACAATGAGCAGTTCTTC | CASTQWGYNEQFF
few | TRBJ1-4 | . | TRBV15 | 15 | TGTGCCACCAGCAGAGATGCGGCTAATAACGGAAAACTGTTTTTT | CATSRDAANNGKLFF
. | TRBJ1-1 | . | TRBV7-8 | 14 | TGTGCCAGCAGCTTAGGTCCGGGGAAGACTGAAGCTTTCTTT | CASSLGPGKTEAFF
. | TRBJ2-1 | TRBD2 | TRBV15 | 21 | TGTGCCACCAGCAGAGATCCGAGACTAGCGGGAGCCAGGAGCTCCTACAATGAGCAGTTCTTC | CATSRDPRLAGARSSYNEQFF
once | TRBJ2-4 | TRBD1 | TRBV18 | 17 | TGTGCCAGCTCACCGGTAACCAGGGGGATCGCCAAAAACATTCAGTACTTC | CASSPVTRGIAKNIQYF
few | TRBJ2-3 | TRBD2 | TRBV7-9 | 15 | TGTGCCAGCAGGCAGGGAGGCGGGAGCTCAGATACGCAGTATTTT | CASRQGGGSSDTQYF
few | TRBJ2-3 | TRBD1 | TRBV20-1 | 14 | TGCAGTGCTGGGACAGGGGGGATGGCAGATACGCAGTATTTT | CSAGTGGMADTQYF
. | TRBJ2-3 | TRBD1 | TRBV5-6 | 15 | TGTGCCAGCAGCGGGGGACAGGGGAGCACAGATACGCAGTATTTT | CASSGGQGSTDTQYF
few | TRBJ2-3 | . | TRBV12-5 | 14 | TGTGCTAGTGGGGGGGGCGGTGGAACAGATACGCAGTATTTT | CASGGGGGTDTQYF
. | TRBJ1-1 | . | TRBV7-2 | 13 | TGTGCCAGCAGCGCGGGGGACAAATATGAAGCTTTCTTT | CASSAGDKYEAFF
few | TRBJ1-5 | . | TRBV12-3/TRBV12-4 | 17 | TGTGCCAGCAGTAAGGGCCCGGGATTCATGGGCAATCAGCCCCAGCATTTT | CASSKGPGFMGNQPQHF
. | TRBJ2-2 | TRBD1 | TRBV18 | 15 | TGTGCCAGCTCACCGGGACAGGGAATGACCGGGGAGCTGTTTTTT | CASSPGQGMTGELFF
. | TRBJ1-5 | . | TRBV2 | 18 | TGTGCCAGCAGTGAAGGATTGGGAGGCCGCAGCTTCAATCAGCCCCAGCATTTT | CASSEGLGGRSFNQPQHF
few | TRBJ1-2 | . | TRBV7-2 | 13 | TGTGCCAGCAGCTTAGCGTTCGGTTTTGGCTACACCTTC | CASSLAFGFGYTF
. | TRBJ1-1 | . | TRBV10-3 | 14 | TGTGCCATCGGGAATCAGGGTATCAACACTGAAGCTTTCTTT | CAIGNQGINTEAFF
few | TRBJ1-1 | . | TRBV7-9 | 13 | TGTGCCAGCAGCCCCAGCCGGAGCACTGAAGCTTTCTTT | CASSPSRSTEAFF
. | TRBJ1-4 | . | TRBV24-1 | 15 | TGTGCCACCAGTGATTCACAGGGCCGGGATGAAAAACTGTTTTTT | CATSDSQGRDEKLFF
. | TRBJ1-5 | . | TRBV7-2 | 15 | TGTGCCAGCAGCTTAGACAGGTATAGCAATCAGCCCCAGCATTTT | CASSLDRYSNQPQHF
. | TRBJ1-2 | TRBD1 | TRBV29-1 | 12 | TGCAGCGTCGACAGGGGAGGAAATGGCTACACCTTC | CSVDRGGNGYTF
. | TRBJ1-6 | . | TRBV2 | 12 | TGTGCCAGCAGTTTACAGGGCGGAGCCCTCCACTTT | CASSLQGGALHF
. | TRBJ2-7 | TRBD2 | TRBV2 | 13 | TGTGCCGAGGGGGGACTAGCGGGACGGGAGCAGTACTTC | CAEGGLAGREQYF
. | TRBJ1-6 | . | TRBV20-1 | 14 | TGCAGTGCTAGAGAACAAAGGGGGAATTCACCCCTCCACTTT | CSAREQRGNSPLHF
few | TRBJ1-1 | . | TRBV28 | 17 | TGTGCCAGCAGGACACCGGGACGGAGGGGAATGAACACTGAAGCTTTCTTT | CASRTPGRRGMNTEAFF
. | TRBJ2-5 | TRBD2 | TRBV20-1 | 13 | TGCAGTGCTAGGGGACTAGCGGGGTGGGAGCAGTACTTC | CSARGLAGWEQYF
few | TRBJ1-1 | TRBD1 | TRBV6-2/TRBV6-3 | 14 | TGTGCCAGCAGAGGGGGACAGCTTAACACTGAAGCTTTCTTT | CASRGGQLNTEAFF
. | TRBJ2-2 | TRBD2 | TRBV12-3/TRBV12-4 | 16 | TGTGCCAGCAGCCAGGGACTAGCGGCAAACACCGGGGAGCTGTTTTTT | CASSQGLAANTGELFF
. | TRBJ2-1 | TRBD2 | TRBV7-8 | 17 | TGTGCCAGCAACGAAGGACTAGCGCAAAAGGTCTCCAATGAGCAGTTCTTC | CASNEGLAQKVSNEQFF
. | TRBJ1-1 | TRBD1 | TRBV6-2/TRBV6-3 | 18 | TGTGCCAGCAGCCCCCCTGGGCAGGGGGGTGTGAGGAACACTGAAGCTTTCTTT | CASSPPGQGGVRNTEAFF
. | TRBJ1-1 | . | TRBV18 | 11 | TGTGCCAGCTCTCGCGAGGGTGAAGCTTTCTTT | CASSREGEAFF
. | TRBJ1-2 | TRBD1 | TRBV12-3/TRBV12-4 | 13 | TGTGCCAGCAGTTTCCCAGGGGGCCAAAGCTACACCTTC | CASSFPGGQSYTF
. | TRBJ1-6 | . | TRBV7-2 | 15 | TGTGCCAGCAGCTTAGATGGGGGGGCGGGTTCACCCCTCCACTTT | CASSLDGGAGSPLHF
. | TRBJ2-7 | . | TRBV7-6 | 15 | TGTGCCAGCAGCCCCCAGCCCTTTACAGGAGGGGAGCAGTACTTC | CASSPQPFTGGEQYF